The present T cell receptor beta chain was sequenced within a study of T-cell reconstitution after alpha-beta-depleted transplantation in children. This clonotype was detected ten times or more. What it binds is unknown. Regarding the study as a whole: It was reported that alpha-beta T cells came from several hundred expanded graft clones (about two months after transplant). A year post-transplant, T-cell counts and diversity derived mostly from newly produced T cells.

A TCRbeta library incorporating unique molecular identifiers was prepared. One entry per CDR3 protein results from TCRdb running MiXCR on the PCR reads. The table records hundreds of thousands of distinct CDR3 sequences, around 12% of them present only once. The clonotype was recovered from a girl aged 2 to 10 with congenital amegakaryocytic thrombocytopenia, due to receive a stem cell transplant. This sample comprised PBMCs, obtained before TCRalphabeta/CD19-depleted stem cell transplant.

The CDR3 region has the DNA TGCGCCAGCAGCTTGGGGACAGACCCTAGCACAGATACGCAGTATTTT. It is translated as CASSLGTDPSTDTQYF. V and J are TRBV5-1 and TRBJ2-3; a weak D match, TRBD1 (6 bases). V was clipped by 0 bases and J by 0 bases, with 11 bases between them. This CDR3 is 16 amino acids long. The germline V gene encodes CDR1 SGHRS and CDR2 YFSETQ.